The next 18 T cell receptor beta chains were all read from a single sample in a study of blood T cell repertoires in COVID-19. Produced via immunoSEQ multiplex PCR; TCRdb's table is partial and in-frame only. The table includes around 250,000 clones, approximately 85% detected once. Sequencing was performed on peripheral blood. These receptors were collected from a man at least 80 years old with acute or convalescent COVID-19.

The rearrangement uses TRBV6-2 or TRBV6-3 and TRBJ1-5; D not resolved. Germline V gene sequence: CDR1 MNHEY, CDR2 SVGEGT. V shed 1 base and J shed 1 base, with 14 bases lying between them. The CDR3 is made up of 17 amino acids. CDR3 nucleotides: TGTGCCAGCAGTTACTGGGTCGCGGGCGCGAGCAATCAGCCCCAGCATTTT. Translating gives CASSYWVAGASNQPQHF.

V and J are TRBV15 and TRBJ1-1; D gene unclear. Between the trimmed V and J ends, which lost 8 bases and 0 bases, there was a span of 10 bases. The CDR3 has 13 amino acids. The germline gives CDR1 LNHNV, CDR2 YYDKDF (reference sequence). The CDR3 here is CATCAPMNTEAFF. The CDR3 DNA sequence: TGTGCCACCTGCGCACCGATGAACACTGAAGCTTTCTTT. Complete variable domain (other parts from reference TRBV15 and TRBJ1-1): DAMVIQNPRYQVTQFGKPVTLSCSQTLNHNVMYWYQQKSSQAPKLLFHYYDKDFNNEADTPDNFQSRRPNTSFCFLDIRSPGLGDTAMYLCATCAPMNTEAFFGQGTRLTVV.

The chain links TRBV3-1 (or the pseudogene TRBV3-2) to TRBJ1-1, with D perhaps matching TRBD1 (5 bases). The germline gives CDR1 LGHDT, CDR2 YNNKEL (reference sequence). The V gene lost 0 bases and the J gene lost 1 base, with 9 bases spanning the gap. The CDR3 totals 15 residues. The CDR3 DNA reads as TGTGCCAGCAGCCAAGACCAGGGTGGGAACACTGAAGCTTTCTTT. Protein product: CASSQDQGGNTEAFF.

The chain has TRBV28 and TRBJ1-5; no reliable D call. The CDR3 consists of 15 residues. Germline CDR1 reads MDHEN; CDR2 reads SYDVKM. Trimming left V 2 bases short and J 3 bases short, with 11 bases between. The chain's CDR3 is CASSLTPGPNQPQHF. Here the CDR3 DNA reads TGTGCCAGCAGTTTAACCCCGGGTCCCAATCAGCCCCAGCATTTT.

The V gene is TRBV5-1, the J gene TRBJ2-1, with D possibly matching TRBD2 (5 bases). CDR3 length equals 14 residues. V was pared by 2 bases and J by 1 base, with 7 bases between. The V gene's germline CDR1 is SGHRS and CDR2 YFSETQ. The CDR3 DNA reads TGCGCCAGCAGCTTAGCGGCGTCCTACAATGAGCAGTTCTTC. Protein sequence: CASSLAASYNEQFF.

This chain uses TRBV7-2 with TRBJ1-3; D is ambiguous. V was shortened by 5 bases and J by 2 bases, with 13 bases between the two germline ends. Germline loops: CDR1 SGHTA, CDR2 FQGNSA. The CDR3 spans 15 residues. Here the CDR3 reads CASSPRVSPGNTIYF. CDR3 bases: TGTGCCAGCAGCCCGAGAGTTAGCCCTGGAAACACCATATATTTT. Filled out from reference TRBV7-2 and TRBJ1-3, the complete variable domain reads GAGVSQSPSNKVTEKGKDVELRCDPISGHTALYWYRQSLGQGLEFLIYFQGNSAPDKSGLPSDRFSAERTGGSVSTLTIQRTQQEDSAVYLCASSPRVSPGNTIYFGEGSWLTVV.

The CDR3 is CASRARQGQNNEQFF. The CDR3 DNA sequence: TGTGCCAGCAGGGCGAGACAGGGGCAAAACAATGAGCAGTTCTTC. The genes are TRBV2 and TRBJ2-1, with 8 positions matching TRBD1. CDR1 SNHLY and CDR2 FYNNEI come from the germline V gene. This CDR3 comprises 15 residues. J gave up 5 bases and V 6 bases, and 9 bases lay outside the gene matches.

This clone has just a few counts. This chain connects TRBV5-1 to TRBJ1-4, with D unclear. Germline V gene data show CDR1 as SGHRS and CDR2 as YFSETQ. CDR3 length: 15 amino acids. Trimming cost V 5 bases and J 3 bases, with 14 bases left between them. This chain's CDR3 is CASRRVGSSNEKLFF. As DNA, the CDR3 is TGCGCCAGCAGAAGAGTTGGGAGCTCTAATGAAAAACTGTTTTTT.

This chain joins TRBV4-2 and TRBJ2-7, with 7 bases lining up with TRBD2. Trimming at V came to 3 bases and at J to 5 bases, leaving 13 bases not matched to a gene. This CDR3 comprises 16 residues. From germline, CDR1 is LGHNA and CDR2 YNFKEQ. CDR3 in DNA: TGTGCCAGCAGCCATTCTCCTCGGGGCGGGAGAAACGAGCAGTACTTC. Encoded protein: CASSHSPRGGRNEQYF.

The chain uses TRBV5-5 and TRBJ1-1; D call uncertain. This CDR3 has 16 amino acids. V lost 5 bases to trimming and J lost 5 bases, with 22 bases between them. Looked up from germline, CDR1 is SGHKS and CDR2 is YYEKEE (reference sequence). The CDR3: CASRDGKQPGRTEAFF. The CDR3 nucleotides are TGTGCCAGCAGGGACGGGAAACAGCCGGGAAGGACTGAAGCTTTCTTT.

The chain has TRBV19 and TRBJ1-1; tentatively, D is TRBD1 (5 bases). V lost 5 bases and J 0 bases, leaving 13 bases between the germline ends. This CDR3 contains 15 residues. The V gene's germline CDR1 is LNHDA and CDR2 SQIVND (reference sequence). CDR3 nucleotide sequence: TGTGCCAGTAGTCGGGTGGGGGGAATGAACACTGAAGCTTTCTTT. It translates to CASSRVGGMNTEAFF.

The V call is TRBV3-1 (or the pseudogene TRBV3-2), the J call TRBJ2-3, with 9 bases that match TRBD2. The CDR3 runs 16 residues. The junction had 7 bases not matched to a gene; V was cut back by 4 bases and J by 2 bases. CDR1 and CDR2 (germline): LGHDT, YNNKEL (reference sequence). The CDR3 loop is CASSPGSGRTTDTQYF. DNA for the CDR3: TGTGCCAGCAGCCCCGGGAGCGGGAGGACCACAGATACGCAGTATTTT.

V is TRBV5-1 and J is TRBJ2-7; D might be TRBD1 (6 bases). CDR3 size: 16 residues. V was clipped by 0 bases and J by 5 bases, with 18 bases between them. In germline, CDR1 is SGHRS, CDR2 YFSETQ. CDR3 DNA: TGCGCCAGCAGCTTGGAACTCTGGGGGCAGAACGACGAGCAGTACTTC. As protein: CASSLELWGQNDEQYF.

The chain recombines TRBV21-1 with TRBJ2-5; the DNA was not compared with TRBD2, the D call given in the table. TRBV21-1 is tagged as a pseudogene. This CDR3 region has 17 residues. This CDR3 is CASSKEGVAGVQETQYF. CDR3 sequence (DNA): TGTGCCAGCAGCAAAGAAGGGGTAGCGGGGGTTCAAGAGACCCAGTACTTC.

This CDR3 is CASSSDRVETQYF. In nucleotides, the CDR3 is TGTGCCAGCAGCTCCGACAGGGTGGAGACCCAGTACTTC. This chain connects TRBV7-2 to TRBJ2-5, with 7 bases that match TRBD1. This CDR3 is built from 13 residues. The V segment lost 4 bases and the J segment 5 bases; nucleotides outside the gene matches: 4. Germline V gene lookup returns CDR1 SGHTA and CDR2 FQGNSA.

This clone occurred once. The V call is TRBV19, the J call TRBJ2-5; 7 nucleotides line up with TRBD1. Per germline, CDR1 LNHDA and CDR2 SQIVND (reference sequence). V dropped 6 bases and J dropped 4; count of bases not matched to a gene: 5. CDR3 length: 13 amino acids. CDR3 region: CASSTNRGETQYF. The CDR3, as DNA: TGTGCCAGTAGCACGAACAGGGGAGAGACCCAGTACTTC.

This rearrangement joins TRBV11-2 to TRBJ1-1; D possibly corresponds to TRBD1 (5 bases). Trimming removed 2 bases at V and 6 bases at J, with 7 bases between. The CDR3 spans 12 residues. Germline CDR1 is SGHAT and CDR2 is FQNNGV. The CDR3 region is CASSLFRAEAFF. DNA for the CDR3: TGTGCCAGCAGCTTATTCAGGGCTGAAGCTTTCTTT.

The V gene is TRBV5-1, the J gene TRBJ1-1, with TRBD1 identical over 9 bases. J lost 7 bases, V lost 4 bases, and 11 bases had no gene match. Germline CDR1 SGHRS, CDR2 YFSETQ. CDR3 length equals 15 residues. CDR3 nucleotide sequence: TGCGCCAGCAGCCCGACGGGGACAGGGTATCTTGAAGCTTTCTTT. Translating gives CASSPTGTGYLEAFF.